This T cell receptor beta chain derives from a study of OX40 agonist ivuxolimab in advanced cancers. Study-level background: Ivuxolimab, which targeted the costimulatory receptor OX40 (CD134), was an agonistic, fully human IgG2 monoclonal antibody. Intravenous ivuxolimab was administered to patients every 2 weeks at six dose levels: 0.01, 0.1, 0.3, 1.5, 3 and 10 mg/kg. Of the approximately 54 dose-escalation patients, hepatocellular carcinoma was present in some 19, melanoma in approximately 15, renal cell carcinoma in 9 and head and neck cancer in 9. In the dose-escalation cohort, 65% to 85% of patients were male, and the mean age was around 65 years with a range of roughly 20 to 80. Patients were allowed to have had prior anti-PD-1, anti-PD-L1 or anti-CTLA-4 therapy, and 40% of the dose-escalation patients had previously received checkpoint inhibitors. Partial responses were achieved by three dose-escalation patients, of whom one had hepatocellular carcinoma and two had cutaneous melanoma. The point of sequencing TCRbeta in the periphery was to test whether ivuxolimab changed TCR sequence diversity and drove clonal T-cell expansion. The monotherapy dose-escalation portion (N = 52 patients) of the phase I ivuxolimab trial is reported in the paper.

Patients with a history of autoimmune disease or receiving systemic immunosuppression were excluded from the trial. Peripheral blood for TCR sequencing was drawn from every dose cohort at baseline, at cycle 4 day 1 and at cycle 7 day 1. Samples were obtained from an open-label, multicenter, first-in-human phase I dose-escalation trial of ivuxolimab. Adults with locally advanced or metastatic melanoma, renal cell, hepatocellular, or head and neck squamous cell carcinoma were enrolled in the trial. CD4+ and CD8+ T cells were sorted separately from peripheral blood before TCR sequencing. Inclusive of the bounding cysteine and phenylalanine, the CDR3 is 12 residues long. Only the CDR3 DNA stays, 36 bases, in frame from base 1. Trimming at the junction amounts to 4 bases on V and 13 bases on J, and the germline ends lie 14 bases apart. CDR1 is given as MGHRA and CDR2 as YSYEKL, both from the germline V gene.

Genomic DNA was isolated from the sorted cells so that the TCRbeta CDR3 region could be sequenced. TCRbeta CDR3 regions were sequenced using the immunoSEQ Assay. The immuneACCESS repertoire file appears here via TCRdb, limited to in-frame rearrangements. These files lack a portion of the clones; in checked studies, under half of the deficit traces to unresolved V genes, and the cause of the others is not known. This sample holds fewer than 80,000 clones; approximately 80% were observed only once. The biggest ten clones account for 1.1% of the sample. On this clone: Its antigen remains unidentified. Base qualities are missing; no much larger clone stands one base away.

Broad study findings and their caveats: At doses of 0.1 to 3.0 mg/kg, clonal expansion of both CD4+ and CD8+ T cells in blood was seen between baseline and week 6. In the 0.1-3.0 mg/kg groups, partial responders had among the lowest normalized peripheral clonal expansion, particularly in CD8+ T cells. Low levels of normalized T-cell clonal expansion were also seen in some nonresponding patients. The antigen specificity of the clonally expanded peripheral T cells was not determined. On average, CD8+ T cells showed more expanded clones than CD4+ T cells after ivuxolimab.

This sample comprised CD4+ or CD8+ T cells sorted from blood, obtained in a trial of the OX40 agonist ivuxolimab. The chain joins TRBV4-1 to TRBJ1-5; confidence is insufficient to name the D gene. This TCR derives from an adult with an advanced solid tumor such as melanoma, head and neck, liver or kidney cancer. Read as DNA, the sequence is TGCGCCAGCAGCCCGGAAGGAGGGCAGCAGCATTTT. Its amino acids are CASSPEGGQQHF.